This T cell receptor (beta chain) was obtained from a study of cytotoxic CD8 clonotypes in ibrutinib-treated CLL. Study-wide results and caveats: Clonality was elevated at ibrutinib response and had returned toward baseline at progression.

The CDR3 is 13 amino acids. CDR1 and CDR2 from the germline V gene are MNHNS and SASEGT. Trimming pared 11 bases from V and 9 bases from J, leaving 17 bases between. The table came from immunoSEQ multiplex PCR; TCRdb's copy has only in-frame clones and leaves some out. The sample has about 250,000 clones, 70% seen once. TCR beta library input comprised around 1.9 micrograms of genomic DNA from cryopreserved PBMCs. Turning to this clone: Its antigen remains unknown.

The sequence was obtained from a human donor with chronic lymphocytic leukemia. The chain employs TRBV6-1 and TRBJ1-6, with no clear D. This material consisted of PBMCs, taken after 24 months of ibrutinib treatment. The CDR3: CAGCFGPGSPLHF. As DNA, the CDR3 is TGTGCCGGTTGTTTTGGGCCGGGTTCACCCCTCCACTTT.